One sample yielded the 20 T cell receptor beta chains listed below, sequenced in a study of CD8 T cells in ankylosing spondylitis. TCRdb re-called the 5' RACE reads through MiXCR, storing one row per CDR3 protein. The sample holds 300,000 to 350,000 distinct CDR3 sequences, around 20% seen once. The material sequenced was blood, either unsorted or a sorted T cell fraction (not recorded which). Receptors originate from a female donor with ankylosing spondylitis or in good health (not recorded which).

This clonotype appeared a single time. The chain couples TRBV20-1 to TRBJ2-1; 7 bases map to TRBD2. The CDR3 consists of 15 residues. Unmatched junction bases numbered 12, after V lost 6 bases and J lost 4 bases. Germline V lookup: CDR1 DFQATT, CDR2 SNEGSKA (reference sequence). DNA for the CDR3: TGCAGTGCCCCCCGGCGGGCTAGCGGTTACAATGAGCAGTTCTTC. This codes for CSAPRRASGYNEQFF.

This clonotype came up many times. The rearrangement uses TRBV12-3 or TRBV12-4 and TRBJ2-2, with D tentatively TRBD1 (6 bases). Trimming stripped 2 bases from V and 3 bases from J, with 16 bases between. The CDR3 loop spans 17 amino acids. CDR3 in amino acids: CASSLPLDQGYTGELFF. CDR3 sequence (DNA): TGTGCCAGCAGTTTACCTTTGGACCAGGGGTACACCGGGGAGCTGTTTTTT.

V and J are TRBV7-6 and TRBJ2-1, with 7 bases lining up with TRBD2. The ends lost 6 bases at V and 6 bases at J; junction bases unmatched: 11. The germline V gene encodes CDR1 SGHVS and CDR2 FNYEAQ. CDR3 length: 15 amino acids. The CDR3 region has the DNA TGTGCCAGCAGTCTCATGCCTGCGGGAGCCAATGAGCAGTTCTTC. Amino acid sequence: CASSLMPAGANEQFF.

V and J are TRBV6-1 and TRBJ1-1; the D is unclear. The germline CDR1 and CDR2 sequences are MNHNS and SASEGT. The CDR3 loop spans 14 amino acids. V was trimmed by 3 bases and J by 2 bases, leaving 10 bases between them. CDR3 amino acids: CASSEIGPNTEAFF. In DNA form, the CDR3 reads TGTGCCAGCAGTGAGATAGGACCAAACACTGAAGCTTTCTTT.

The V gene is TRBV18, the J gene TRBJ1-5; D is possibly TRBD1 (5 bases). The CDR3 sequence is 16 residues long. V lost 6 bases, J lost 1 base, and 16 bases lay in between. Germline V gene data show CDR1 as KGHSH and CDR2 as LQKENI. The DNA of the CDR3 is TGTGCCAGCTCCACCCCCGGGACGGGCAGCAATCAGCCCCAGCATTTT. Translated, it gives CASSTPGTGSNQPQHF.

The rearrangement joins TRBV7-2 to TRBJ2-5, with D unclear. The CDR3 totals 13 residues. Per germline, CDR1 SGHTA and CDR2 FQGNSA. V was shortened by 3 bases and J by 7 bases, with 12 bases between the two germline ends. This CDR3 is CASSFRTGWTQYF. In nucleotides, the CDR3 is TGTGCCAGCAGCTTTCGGACCGGGTGGACCCAGTACTTC.

This clonotype was counted a few times. This sequence joins TRBV7-1 and TRBJ2-7; 13 positions agree with TRBD2. TRBV7-1 has ORF status, its function being uncertain. This CDR3 is built from 16 residues. Losses at the gene ends were 3 bases for V and 3 bases for J; bases not matched to a gene: 5. The CDR3 nucleotides read TGTGCCAGCAGCTCTGACGGGACTAGCGGGATCTACGAGCAGTACTTC. Translated, it gives CASSSDGTSGIYEQYF.

V gene TRBV3-1 combines with J gene TRBJ2-1; 14 positions match TRBD2. The CDR3 is 17 residues long. CDR1 and CDR2 (germline): LGHDT, YNNKEL (reference sequence). With V trimmed by 3 bases and J by 4 bases, 5 bases remained unmatched. CDR3 in amino acids: CASSHRGTSGGYNEQFF. CDR3 coding DNA: TGTGCCAGCAGCCATAGAGGGACTAGCGGGGGTTACAATGAGCAGTTCTTC.

This clonotype was picked up a small number of times. The chain carries TRBV28 and TRBJ1-1; D gene uncertain. Germline-derived CDR1 and CDR2 are MDHEN and SYDVKM. The CDR3 has 12 residues. Trimming left V 3 bases short and J 7 bases short, with 9 bases between. The CDR3 coding sequence is TGTGCCAGCAGTTTCATGGGGATTGAAGCTTTCTTT. It is translated as CASSFMGIEAFF.

This clonotype has just a few counts. V and J are TRBV5-6 and TRBJ2-2; a possible D gene is TRBD2 (6 bases). Germline V gene sequence: CDR1 SGHDT, CDR2 YYEEEE. The CDR3 spans 16 residues. V shed 0 bases and J shed 4 bases, with 13 bases lying between them. The CDR3 DNA sequence: TGTGCCAGCAGCTTGGTTGACGGGAGAGGCACCGGGGAGCTGTTTTTT. Translating gives CASSLVDGRGTGELFF.

Ten or more counts support this clonotype. V usage is TRBV20-1 and J usage is TRBJ2-3, with 9 bases identical to TRBD2. The CDR3 has 14 residues. Germline CDR1 DFQATT, CDR2 SNEGSKA (reference sequence). J lost 8 bases, V lost 6 bases, and 12 bases had no gene match. The CDR3 DNA sequence: TGCAGTGCCCGGGGCGGGAGGGCCTTCGGTACGCAGTATTTT. The encoded protein is CSARGGRAFGTQYF.

This clonotype was seen a handful of times. The CDR3 reads CASAEEQGPGEQYF. The CDR3 region has the DNA TGTGCCAGCGCCGAAGAACAAGGGCCAGGGGAGCAGTACTTC. The chain has TRBV2 and TRBJ2-7; D is perhaps TRBD1 (5 bases). The CDR3 sequence is 14 residues long. Trimming cost V 8 bases and J 7 bases, with 21 bases left between them. Germline CDR1 SNHLY, CDR2 FYNNEI.

This clonotype appeared a few times. The chain links TRBV28 to TRBJ2-7, with TRBD2 matching 10 bases. V trimming: 2 bases; J trimming: 3 bases; junction bases outside the gene matches: 4. This CDR3 has 15 residues. CDR1 MDHEN and CDR2 SYDVKM come from the germline V gene. CDR3 region: CASSLGLAAVYEQYF. CDR3 coding DNA: TGTGCCAGCAGTTTAGGACTAGCGGCCGTCTACGAGCAGTACTTC. Using reference TRBV28 and TRBJ2-7 for the parts outside the CDR3, the full variable domain is DVKVTQSSRYLVKRTGEKVFLECVQDMDHENMFWYRQDPGLGLRLIYFSYDVKMKEKGDIPEGYSVSREKKERFSLILESASTNQTSMYLCASSLGLAAVYEQYFGPGTRLTVT.

The chain is built from TRBV4-2 and TRBJ2-1; tentatively, D is TRBD2 (5 bases). From germline, CDR1 is LGHNA and CDR2 YNFKEQ. The CDR3 length is 14 residues. The V end was cut by 1 base, the J end by 7 bases, with 11 bases between. CDR3 sequence: CASSQGEIGNEQFF. CDR3 nucleotide sequence: TGTGCCAGCAGCCAAGGGGAGATCGGAAATGAGCAGTTCTTC.

This clonotype was counted a few times. The V call is TRBV20-1, the J call TRBJ2-1; 10 positions match TRBD2. Germline lookup yields CDR1 DFQATT and CDR2 SNEGSKA (reference sequence). Trimming at V came to 0 bases and at J to 7 bases, leaving 9 bases not matched to a gene. The CDR3 is 16 residues long. CDR3 region: CSARDPGLAGANEQFF. For the CDR3, the DNA is TGCAGTGCTAGAGATCCTGGCCTAGCGGGAGCTAATGAGCAGTTCTTC.

In its sample, this clonotype was seen many times. This rearrangement joins TRBV7-2 to TRBJ2-7, with 7 bases identical to TRBD1. The CDR3 has 13 amino acids. J was trimmed by 2 bases and V by 5 bases; bases with no gene match: 3. Germline CDR1 SGHTA, CDR2 FQGNSA. The CDR3 sequence is CASSRQGTYEQYF. The CDR3 DNA reads as TGTGCCAGCAGCCGACAGGGTACCTACGAGCAGTACTTC.

The CDR3 reads CSASQTGELFF. CDR3 in DNA: TGCAGTGCGTCCCAGACCGGGGAGCTGTTTTTT. This chain uses TRBV20-1 with TRBJ2-2; D is uncertain. Per the germline V gene, CDR1 is DFQATT and CDR2 is SNEGSKA (reference sequence). The CDR3 is made up of 11 amino acids. V gave up 6 bases and J gave up 5 bases, with 7 bases separating them.

The chain couples TRBV20-1 to TRBJ2-1, with 10 bases identical to TRBD2. The CDR3 loop spans 13 amino acids. Germline-derived CDR1 and CDR2 are DFQATT and SNEGSKA (reference sequence). Here the CDR3 reads CSLAGGTYNEQFF. CDR3 DNA: TGCAGCTTAGCGGGAGGAACCTACAATGAGCAGTTCTTC.

The chain is built from TRBV6-5 and TRBJ2-7; 13 bases match TRBD2. V was clipped by 2 bases and J by 0 bases; unmatched bases: 7. The length of the CDR3 is 18 residues. Per the germline V gene, CDR1 is MNHEY and CDR2 is SVGAGI. The CDR3 loop reads CASSYAARTSGSSYEQYF. The DNA of the CDR3 is TGTGCCAGCAGTTACGCGGCGAGGACTAGCGGGAGCTCCTACGAGCAGTACTTC.

Notes on this clonotype: A much larger clonotype is one base distant, so this may be a read error. The chain combines TRBV6-6 with TRBJ1-5; D gene ambiguous. Looked up from germline, CDR1 is MNHNY and CDR2 is SVGAGI (reference sequence). There are 12 residues in the CDR3. This chain's CDR3 is CASSLPNQHQHF. In nucleotides, the CDR3 is TGTGCCAGCAGTTTACCAAATCAGCACCAGCATTTT.